These T cell receptor beta chains were read from a single sample in a study of T cell responses to AZD1222 COVID-19 vaccine. The assay was immunoSEQ multiplex PCR, and TCRdb's table has in-frame clones only and misses some. The table has some 200,000 clones, approximately 94% seen once; the top ten hold over 0.95%. Sequences were derived from peripheral blood, sampled on day 0 of MenACWY control vaccination. These receptor sequences come from an adult in good health. Each CDR3 is given with its conserved first and last residue. A D gene is named only where the DNA matches it firmly. Size tells how often a clone was seen (once, few, many) or the class of an expanded clone, and some rows leave it out.

CDR3aa,CDR3nt,v_gene,d_gene,len,abundance,j_gene
CASSPLGQLNTEAFF,TGTGCCAGCTCACCACTAGGACAGCTGAACACTGAAGCTTTCTTT,TRBV18,-,15,-,TRBJ1-1
CASSSPGGQYNEQFF,TGTGCCAGCAGCAGCCCCGGGGGCCAATACAATGAGCAGTTCTTC,TRBV4-2,-,15,-,TRBJ2-1
CATNGGNYGYTF,TGTGCCACCAACGGCGGAAACTATGGCTACACCTTC,TRBV15,-,12,-,TRBJ1-2
CASRTAVSGNTIYF,TGTGCCAGTAGAACGGCGGTCTCTGGAAACACCATATATTTT,TRBV19,-,14,once,TRBJ1-3
CAWSVQVSMNTEAFF,TGTGCCTGGAGTGTACAAGTCAGCATGAACACTGAAGCTTTCTTT,TRBV30,-,15,once,TRBJ1-1
CASSIGGSTYEQYF,TGTGCCAGTAGTATCGGGGGATCTACCTACGAGCAGTACTTC,TRBV19,-,14,-,TRBJ2-7
CASSQTGGNTIYF,TGTGCCAGCAGTCAGACAGGGGGAAACACCATATATTTT,TRBV6-5,TRBD1,13,-,TRBJ1-3
CASHREGNQPQHF,TGTGCCAGCCACAGGGAGGGCAATCAGCCCCAGCATTTT,TRBV2,-,13,-,TRBJ1-5
CASKAPGQTGNQPQHF,TGTGCCAGCAAAGCTCCGGGACAGACGGGCAATCAGCCCCAGCATTTT,TRBV28,TRBD1,16,-,TRBJ1-5
CASSLSRYGYTF,TGTGCCAGCAGCTTATCCCGTTATGGCTACACCTTC,TRBV5-6,-,12,-,TRBJ1-2
CASSILGQGAGYTF,TGTGCCAGTAGTATATTGGGACAGGGAGCGGGCTACACCTTC,TRBV19,TRBD1,14,-,TRBJ1-2
CASSQDPSGGVVNEQFF,TGCGCCAGCAGCCAAGATCCTAGCGGGGGGGTGGTCAATGAGCAGTTCTTC,TRBV4-3,TRBD2,17,-,TRBJ2-1
CASSLELGTEAFF,TGTGCCAGCAGCTTAGAATTAGGCACTGAAGCTTTCTTT,TRBV11-3,-,13,-,TRBJ1-1
CASSQERGGPPYEQYF,TGCGCCAGCAGCCAAGAACGGGGCGGTCCACCCTACGAGCAGTACTTC,TRBV4-1,-,16,-,TRBJ2-7
CASSGEGSNQPQHF,TGCGCCAGCAGTGGGGAGGGGAGCAATCAGCCCCAGCATTTT,TRBV10-2,-,14,few,TRBJ1-5
CASSLLQTQYF,TGTGCCAGCAGCCTGCTGCAGACCCAGTACTTC,TRBV7-2,-,11,-,TRBJ2-5
CASSPQGYGNQPQHF,TGTGCCAGCAGTCCACAGGGTTACGGCAATCAGCCCCAGCATTTT,TRBV28,-,15,-,TRBJ1-5
CASSPRGSGSGYTF,TGTGCCAGCAGCCCCCGCGGGAGTGGGTCCGGCTACACCTTC,TRBV28,-,14,-,TRBJ1-2
CASSLVGANSNQPQHF,TGTGCCAGCAGCTTAGTAGGGGCGAATAGCAATCAGCCCCAGCATTTT,TRBV7-8,-,16,-,TRBJ1-5
CASSLAGGYSNQPQHF,TGTGCCAGCAGCTTGGCAGGGGGGTATAGCAATCAGCCCCAGCATTTT,TRBV5-6,TRBD1,16,-,TRBJ1-5
CASSPGQANYGYTF,TGCGCCAGCAGCCCGGGACAAGCCAACTATGGCTACACCTTC,TRBV4-3,-,14,-,TRBJ1-2
CASSDLPEVYNEQFF,TGTGCCAGTTCGGATCTACCTGAAGTCTACAATGAGCAGTTCTTC,TRBV19,-,15,-,TRBJ2-1
CASSPGTGAPYGYTF,TGCGCCAGCAGCCCCGGGACAGGGGCTCCTTATGGCTACACCTTC,TRBV4-3,TRBD1,15,-,TRBJ1-2
CASSGQGRGYTF,TGTGCCAGCAGTGGACAGGGTAGGGGCTACACCTTC,TRBV2,TRBD1,12,-,TRBJ1-2
CASSLRDSNQPQHF,TGTGCCAGTAGCCTCAGAGATAGCAATCAGCCCCAGCATTTT,TRBV19,-,14,-,TRBJ1-5
CASSPAQGAGETQYF,TGTGCCAGCAGCCCGGCCCAGGGGGCTGGAGAGACCCAGTACTTC,TRBV9,TRBD1,15,-,TRBJ2-5
CASSFGGQPNTEAFF,TGTGCCAGCAGTTTCGGGGGACAGCCGAACACTGAAGCTTTCTTT,TRBV6-2/TRBV6-3,TRBD1,15,few,TRBJ1-1
CASTLREGYEQYF,TGTGCCAGCACCCTGAGGGAGGGCTACGAGCAGTACTTC,TRBV6-5,TRBD2,13,few,TRBJ2-7
CASSVSGGRQETQYF,TGTGCCAGCAGTGTTTCCGGGGGGCGCCAAGAGACCCAGTACTTC,TRBV2,-,15,-,TRBJ2-5
CASSLGTTNEKLFF,TGTGCCAGCAGCTTAGGCACGACTAATGAAAAACTGTTTTTT,TRBV7-9,-,14,-,TRBJ1-4
CASSQGTSPYEQYF,TGTGCCAGCAGCCAGGGGACCTCCCCCTACGAGCAGTACTTC,TRBV3-1/TRBV3-2,-,14,few,TRBJ2-7
CASSFDGTASPGYTF,TGCGCCAGCAGCTTTGATGGGACAGCCTCCCCCGGCTACACCTTC,TRBV5-1,TRBD1,15,-,TRBJ1-2
CASSLGGSPSSGNTIYF,TGTGCCAGCAGCCTGGGTGGAAGCCCGAGCTCTGGAAACACCATATATTTT,TRBV3-1/TRBV3-2,-,17,once,TRBJ1-3
CASSLETGRWYF,TGTGCCAGCAGCTTAGAAACAGGAAGGTGGTACTTC,TRBV7-2,-,12,-,TRBJ2-7
CASSVQASPYGYTF,TGTGCCAGCAGCGTACAGGCGTCCCCCTATGGCTACACCTTC,TRBV9,-,14,-,TRBJ1-2
CASSLLGYGYTF,TGTGCCAGCAGTTTATTGGGGTATGGCTACACCTTC,TRBV27,-,12,-,TRBJ1-2
CASSVSYEQYF,TGTGCCAGCAGCGTATCGTACGAGCAGTACTTC,TRBV7-9,-,11,-,TRBJ2-7
CASSLRGMGEQYF,TGTGCCAGCAGTTTAAGGGGTATGGGCGAGCAGTACTTC,TRBV12-3/TRBV12-4,-,13,-,TRBJ2-7
CASSLWGSGRTDTQYF,TGCGCCAGCAGCTTGTGGGGAAGCGGGCGCACAGATACGCAGTATTTT,TRBV5-1,-,16,once,TRBJ2-3
CASSPRLGPTSNQPQHF,TGTGCCAGCAGCCCCCGTCTGGGACCCACTAGCAATCAGCCCCAGCATTTT,TRBV7-2,-,17,-,TRBJ1-5
CASSLEGYSNQPQHF,TGTGCCAGCAGCTTGGAAGGTTATAGCAATCAGCCCCAGCATTTT,TRBV5-5,-,15,-,TRBJ1-5
CASSFGPSSGNTIYF,TGTGCCAGCAGCTTCGGCCCTAGCTCTGGAAACACCATATATTTT,TRBV7-3,-,15,-,TRBJ1-3
CASSGQAEKLFF,TGTGCCAGCAGTGGACAGGCCGAAAAACTGTTTTTT,TRBV2,-,12,-,TRBJ1-4
CSVEEGWPYNEQFF,TGCAGCGTTGAAGAGGGGTGGCCCTACAATGAGCAGTTCTTC,TRBV29-1,-,14,-,TRBJ2-1
CASSLGTTPETQYF,TGTGCCAGTAGTTTAGGGACTACCCCAGAGACCCAGTACTTC,TRBV19,TRBD2,14,-,TRBJ2-5
CACEAGSPLHF,TGTGCCTGTGAGGCGGGTTCACCCCTCCACTTT,TRBV30,-,11,-,TRBJ1-6
CASSPGSPSDRVTETQYF,TGCGCCAGCAGCCCCGGTAGCCCTTCGGACAGGGTGACGGAGACCCAGTACTTC,TRBV5-1,TRBD1,18,-,TRBJ2-5
CASKGAGTEAFF,TGTGCCAGCAAGGGGGCGGGAACTGAAGCTTTCTTT,TRBV30,TRBD1,12,-,TRBJ1-1